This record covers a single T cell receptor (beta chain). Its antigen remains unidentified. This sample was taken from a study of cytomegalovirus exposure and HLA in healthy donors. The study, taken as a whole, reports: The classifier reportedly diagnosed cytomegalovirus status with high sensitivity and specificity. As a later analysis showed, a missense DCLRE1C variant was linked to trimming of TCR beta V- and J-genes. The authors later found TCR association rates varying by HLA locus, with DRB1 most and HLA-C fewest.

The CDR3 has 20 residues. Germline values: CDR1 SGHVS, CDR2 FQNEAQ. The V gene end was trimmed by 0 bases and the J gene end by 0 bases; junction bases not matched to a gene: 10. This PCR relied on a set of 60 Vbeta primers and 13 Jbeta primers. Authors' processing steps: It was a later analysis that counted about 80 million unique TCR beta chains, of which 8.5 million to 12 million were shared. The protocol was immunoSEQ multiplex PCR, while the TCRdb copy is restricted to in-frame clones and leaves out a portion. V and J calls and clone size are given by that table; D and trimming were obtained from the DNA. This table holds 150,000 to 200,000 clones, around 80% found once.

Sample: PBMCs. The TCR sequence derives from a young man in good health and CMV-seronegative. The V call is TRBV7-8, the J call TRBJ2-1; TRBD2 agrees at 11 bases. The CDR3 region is CASSLARGLAVVSSYNEQFF. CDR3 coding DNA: TGTGCCAGCAGCTTAGCGAGGGGACTAGCGGTTGTTAGCTCCTACAATGAGCAGTTCTTC.